Only a few counts were recorded for the clone carrying this T cell receptor (beta chain). The protocol was immunoSEQ multiplex PCR, while the TCRdb copy is restricted to in-frame clones and leaves out a portion. The sample comprises 70,000 to 85,000 clones, about 90% of which are singletons, and about 0.27% rests with the top ten. CDR1 is SGDLS and CDR2 is YYNGEE in the germline V gene. CDR3 length equals 14 residues. V was clipped by 3 bases and J by 7 bases, with 16 bases between them. The data derive from a study of technical replicates of blood from a handful of donors. This sequence was found in a human donor in good health. Sequencing input: T cells isolated from PBMCs. The rearrangement uses TRBV9 and TRBJ1-1, with D tentatively TRBD1 (6 bases). In DNA, the CDR3 is TGTGCCAGCAGCGAGGTTACCAGGACAGTTGAAGCTTTCTTT. It encodes CASSEVTRTVEAFF.